Below are 8 T cell receptor beta chains sequenced from a single sample in a study of shared clonotypes between healthy human individuals. Clones were sequenced by immunoSEQ multiplex PCR, and TCRdb holds only the in-frame ones, with some missing. The sample consists of about half a million clones, roughly 78% of them appearing once. Sequenced input: PBMCs. The receptors originated from a middle-aged woman in good health. Some clones in this sample may be carry-over from other donors' samples.

The V and J genes are TRBV29-1 and TRBJ2-5, with no clear D. The DNA end is a closer match to TRBJ2-7, so the J assignment may be wrong. The CDR3 loop spans 11 amino acids. Germline loops: CDR1 SQVTM, CDR2 ANQGSEA. CDR3 region: CSVEASYEQYF. The CDR3 bases are TGCAGCGTTGAGGCCTCCTACGAGCAGTACTTC.

The CDR3 protein is CASSQRVREETQYF. For the CDR3, the DNA is TGCGCCAGCAGCCAACGGGTAAGGGAAGAGACCCAGTACTTC. This chain links TRBV4-1 with TRBJ2-5, with no clear D. Per the germline V gene, CDR1 is MGHRA and CDR2 is YSYEKL. This CDR3 comprises 14 residues. V lost 2 bases, J lost 3 bases, and 10 bases lay in between.

V and J are TRBV7-9 and TRBJ2-1; 9 bases map to TRBD2. V gave up 3 bases and J gave up 15 bases; unmatched junction bases: 6. Looked up from germline, CDR1 is SEHNR and CDR2 is FQNEAQ (reference sequence). There are 12 residues in the CDR3. The CDR3 bases are TGTGCCAGCAGCTTGCTCGGGACTAGCCCGTTCTTC. Amino acids: CASSLLGTSPFF.

This rearrangement joins TRBV28 to TRBJ1-4; D is ambiguous. Germline V gene data show CDR1 as MDHEN and CDR2 as SYDVKM. This CDR3 spans 11 amino acids. V dropped 11 bases and J dropped 8 bases, with 12 bases sitting between them. The CDR3 nucleotides are TGTGCCGCGGGAAGAGGGGAAAAACTGTTTTTT. This codes for CAAGRGEKLFF.

J is TRBJ2-1 and V is TRBV6-1, with a possible D match to TRBD2 (5 bases). Germline lookup yields CDR1 MNHNS and CDR2 SASEGT. The V end was cut by 4 bases, the J end by 4 bases, with 14 bases between. The CDR3 has 15 amino acids. The DNA of the CDR3 is TGTGCCAGCAGTGTGGCGGAAGCGGTTTACAATGAGCAGTTCTTC. Encoded protein: CASSVAEAVYNEQFF.

V and J are TRBV29-1 and TRBJ2-2; weak D call: TRBD2 (7 bases). CDR3 length: 13 residues. Germline-derived CDR1 and CDR2 are SQVTM and ANQGSEA. Trimming stripped 4 bases from V and 6 bases from J, with 12 bases between. CDR3 nucleotides: TGCAGCGTTGTCAGGGGAGGGTCCGGGGAGCTGTTTTTT. This encodes CSVVRGGSGELFF.

The chain joins TRBV27 to TRBJ2-4; no definite D call. The CDR3 length is 16 residues. Germline-derived CDR1 and CDR2 are MNHEY and SMNVEV (reference sequence). Between the trimmed V and J ends, which lost 3 bases and 0 bases, there was a span of 12 bases. The CDR3 sequence is CASSFPLSIAKNIQYF. In DNA, the CDR3 is TGTGCCAGCAGTTTTCCTCTGTCCATAGCCAAAAACATTCAGTACTTC.

The chain combines TRBV6-1 with TRBJ2-1; 10 bases match TRBD2. The trim removed 2 bases at V and 5 bases at J, leaving 3 bases unmatched. This CDR3 region has 15 residues. Germline-derived CDR1 and CDR2 are MNHNS and SASEGT. DNA for the CDR3: TGTGCCAGCAGTGAACCGGGACTAGCGAACAATGAGCAGTTCTTC. Translated: CASSEPGLANNEQFF.